Listed here are 25 T cell receptor beta chains from one sample, sequenced in a study of cytomegalovirus exposure and HLA in healthy donors. The PCR ran on 60 Vbeta and 13 Jbeta primers. Repertoires were generated with immunoSEQ multiplex PCR, while TCRdb's copy carries only in-frame clones and drops some. This sample's table has roughly 55,000 clones. Sample: PBMCs. The receptors were gathered from a man in his forties or fifties in good health and CMV-seropositive.

The rearrangement joins TRBV7-9 to TRBJ2-1; 15 bases fit TRBD2. Germline CDR1 SEHNR, CDR2 FQNEAQ (reference sequence). The CDR3 length is 18 residues. With V trimmed by 5 bases and J by 7 bases, 12 bases remained unmatched. This chain's CDR3 is CASSPRGLAGGLWNEQFF. Here the CDR3 DNA reads TGTGCCAGCAGCCCCAGAGGACTAGCGGGGGGGCTTTGGAATGAGCAGTTCTTC.

The rearrangement joins TRBV7-2 to TRBJ1-3, with TRBD1 identical over 10 bases. The CDR3 runs to 14 residues. With 5 bases clipped from V and 4 bases from J, the junction kept 2 bases outside the gene matches. The germline V gene has CDR1 SGHTA and CDR2 FQGNSA. The CDR3 protein is CASSPTGGGNTIYF. CDR3 in DNA: TGTGCCAGCAGCCCGACAGGGGGCGGAAACACCATATATTTT.

The chain uses TRBV19 and TRBJ1-5, with a possible D match to TRBD1 (5 bases). The length of the CDR3 is 12 residues. V dropped 1 base and J dropped 11 bases, with 9 bases sitting between them. Germline V gives CDR1 LNHDA, CDR2 SQIVND (reference sequence). CDR3 sequence (DNA): TGTGCCAGTAGTATAGGAGGGGAGGCCCAGCATTTT. As protein: CASSIGGEAQHF.

V gene TRBV4-2 combines with J gene TRBJ2-3; D gene unclear. In germline, CDR1 is LGHNA, CDR2 YNFKEQ. The CDR3 extends over 16 amino acids. The V end lost 3 bases, the J end lost 0 bases, and 13 bases lay between the germline ends. Here the CDR3 DNA reads TGTGCCAGCAGCCATCCCCCGACATCGAGCACAGATACGCAGTATTTT. Amino acid sequence: CASSHPPTSSTDTQYF.

The V gene is TRBV19, the J gene TRBJ2-7, with D tentatively TRBD2 (5 bases). V dropped 3 bases and J dropped 6 bases, with 6 bases sitting between them. The CDR3 length is 11 residues. The germline CDR1 and CDR2 sequences are LNHDA and SQIVND (reference sequence). The CDR3 DNA sequence: TGTGCCAGTAGTATCGGAGGCGAGCAGTACTTC. The encoded protein is CASSIGGEQYF.

The V call is TRBV1, the J call TRBJ1-5; the table's D call TRBD1 went unverified against the DNA. TRBV1 is reported as a pseudogene. The CDR3 loop spans 19 amino acids. This chain's CDR3 is CTSSQERGQGPHSDQPQHF. CDR3 coding DNA: TGCACCAGCAGCCAAGAAAGGGGACAGGGCCCTCATAGCGATCAGCCCCAGCATTTT.

Regarding this clone: At one of its ends the junction is not consistent with the germline gene, which may arise from a read error. This rearrangement joins TRBV7-7 to TRBJ2-3, with 10 bases matching TRBD2. The CDR3 consists of 16 residues. CDR1 is SSHAT and CDR2 is FNYEAQ in the germline V gene (reference sequence). CDR3 in DNA: TGTGCTAGCAGCAAAACGGAGCGGGGGGGCTCAGATACGCAGTATTTT. It yields the protein CASSKTERGGSDTQYF.

The chain recombines TRBV14 with TRBJ1-1, with D unresolved. The CDR3 extends over 13 amino acids. CDR1 SGHDN and CDR2 FVKESK come from the germline V gene. V shed 1 base and J shed 1 base, with 4 bases lying between them. The CDR3 region is CASSQARNTEAFF. For the CDR3, the DNA is TGTGCCAGCAGCCAAGCCAGGAACACTGAAGCTTTCTTT.

The J gene is TRBJ2-7, the V gene TRBV19; D is undetermined. Germline CDR1 LNHDA, CDR2 SQIVND (reference sequence). The CDR3 is 13 residues long. Trimming stripped 5 bases from V and 3 bases from J, with 11 bases between. CDR3 residues: CASSSVSSYEQYF. The CDR3 DNA follows: TGTGCCAGTAGTTCCGTTAGCAGCTACGAGCAGTACTTC.

This chain connects TRBV18 to TRBJ2-2; D is perhaps TRBD1 (7 bases). Germline values: CDR1 KGHSH, CDR2 LQKENI. There are 16 residues in the CDR3. The V end lost 3 bases, the J end lost 3 bases, and 14 bases lay between the germline ends. CDR3 residues: CASSPRQGGDTGELFF. Here the CDR3 DNA reads TGTGCCAGCTCACCGAGACAGGGAGGTGACACCGGGGAGCTGTTTTTT. Combining the CDR3 with reference TRBV18 and TRBJ2-2 gives the whole variable domain NAGVMQNPRHLVRRRGQEARLRCSPMKGHSHVYWYRQLPEEGLKFMVYLQKENIIDESGMPKERFSAEFPKEGPSILRIQQVVRGDSAAYFCASSPRQGGDTGELFFGEGSRLTVL.

The CDR3 nucleotides are TGTGCCAGCAGCCCAGGAACAGGGGGAAAGGAGCAGTTCTTC. It codes for CASSPGTGGKEQFF. The genes are TRBV7-9 and TRBJ2-1, with 8 bases identical to TRBD1. CDR1 SEHNR and CDR2 FQNEAQ come from the germline V gene (reference sequence). The CDR3 runs to 14 residues. V was pared by 5 bases and J by 10 bases, with 10 bases of the junction left unmatched.

V and J are TRBV4-1 and TRBJ2-2; D might be TRBD2 (6 bases). Per germline, CDR1 MGHRA and CDR2 YSYEKL. The CDR3 is made up of 19 amino acids. With 3 bases removed from V and 3 bases from J, the gap between germline ends came to 23 bases. The CDR3 protein is CASSHAVGIIGRDTGELFF. DNA of the CDR3: TGCGCCAGCAGCCACGCGGTGGGGATCATCGGGAGAGACACCGGGGAGCTGTTTTTT.

The CDR3 coding sequence is TGTGCCAGCAGCTTACACGGGGGGGCCTGGGAGACCCAGTACTTC. Its protein product is CASSLHGGAWETQYF. The chain is built from TRBV11-2 and TRBJ2-5, with 8 positions matching TRBD2. Germline V lookup: CDR1 SGHAT, CDR2 FQNNGV. The CDR3 is 15 amino acids. V lost 2 bases to trimming and J lost 5 bases; unmatched junction nucleotides: 7.

This sequence joins TRBV6-5 and TRBJ2-7; D might be TRBD2 (7 bases). This CDR3 spans 14 amino acids. V was trimmed by 7 bases and J by 4 bases, leaving 17 bases between them. Per germline, CDR1 MNHEY and CDR2 SVGAGI. This CDR3 is CASNGGGAEYEQYF. CDR3 nucleotide sequence: TGTGCCAGCAACGGAGGGGGGGCTGAGTACGAGCAGTACTTC.

In nucleotides, the CDR3 is TGTGCCAGCAGCGTAGACAGTGCGAATCAGCCCCAGCATTTT. This translates into CASSVDSANQPQHF. V is TRBV9 and J is TRBJ1-5; D is ambiguous. Trimming left V 0 bases short and J 4 bases short, with 8 bases between. CDR1 and CDR2 (germline): SGDLS, YYNGEE. The length of the CDR3 is 14 residues.

This chain joins TRBV7-9 and TRBJ2-5; D is ambiguous. The CDR3 length is 12 residues. Per the germline V gene, CDR1 is SEHNR and CDR2 is FQNEAQ (reference sequence). V lost 1 base and J 5 bases, leaving 5 bases between the germline ends. In nucleotides, the CDR3 is TGTGCCAGCAGCTTAGGGAGCGAGACCCAGTACTTC. Protein: CASSLGSETQYF.

The chain is built from TRBV29-1 and TRBJ2-1; 9 bases fit TRBD1. With 7 bases clipped from V and 7 bases from J, the junction kept 8 bases outside the gene matches. The CDR3 runs 13 residues. Germline V CDR1 and CDR2: SQVTM, ANQGSEA. The CDR3 DNA sequence: TGCAGCGGGACGGGACAGGGATGGAATGAGCAGTTCTTC. Translated: CSGTGQGWNEQFF.

The chain couples TRBV6-5 to TRBJ2-5; D is uncertain. Germline V gene lookup returns CDR1 MNHEY and CDR2 SVGAGI. The CDR3 totals 14 residues. V shed 6 bases and J shed 3 bases, with 14 bases lying between them. CDR3 sequence reads: CASRPGLREETQYF. In DNA, the CDR3 is TGTGCCAGCAGACCCGGTCTTCGGGAAGAGACCCAGTACTTC.

V gene TRBV19 combines with J gene TRBJ2-1; TRBD2 matches 7 bases. Germline CDR1 reads LNHDA; CDR2 reads SQIVND (reference sequence). The CDR3 extends over 15 amino acids. J lost 5 bases, V lost 1 base, and 5 bases had no gene match. The CDR3 spells CASSIAGRRDNEQFF. The CDR3 region has the DNA TGTGCCAGTAGTATAGCCGGGAGGCGAGACAATGAGCAGTTCTTC.

V usage is TRBV4-3 and J usage is TRBJ2-2, with D tentatively TRBD1 (6 bases). The CDR3 sequence is 16 residues long. V was pared by 0 bases and J by 2 bases, with 10 bases between. Germline V gene sequence: CDR1 LGHNA, CDR2 YSLEER. The CDR3 nucleotides read TGCGCCAGCAGCCAAGAGGGGGACATCAACACCGGGGAGCTGTTTTTT. Its protein product is CASSQEGDINTGELFF.

The chain uses TRBV18 and TRBJ1-1, with TRBD1 matching over 9 bases. The CDR3 runs to 14 residues. V lost 0 bases and J lost 5; bases outside the gene matches: 1. Germline V gives CDR1 KGHSH, CDR2 LQKENI. The CDR3 reads CASSPPGQGTEAFF. Here the CDR3 DNA reads TGTGCCAGCTCACCACCGGGACAGGGAACTGAAGCTTTCTTT.

The V and J genes are TRBV4-3 and TRBJ2-7; 7 bases are a match to TRBD1. This CDR3 has 15 amino acids. CDR1 is LGHNA and CDR2 is YSLEER in the germline V gene. Trimming removed 0 bases from V and 1 base from J; junction bases left unmatched: 3. CDR3 amino acids: CASSQDRGQSYEQYF. CDR3 sequence (DNA): TGCGCCAGCAGCCAAGATCGGGGACAGTCCTACGAGCAGTACTTC.

The chain recombines TRBV23-1 with TRBJ2-7; D remains ambiguous. TRBV23-1 qualifies as an ORF whose function is uncertain. The length of the CDR3 is 12 residues. V dropped 0 bases and J dropped 6 bases, with 6 bases sitting between them. The CDR3 spells CASSQSSREQYF. The CDR3 region has the DNA TGCGCCAGCAGTCAATCGAGCCGCGAGCAGTACTTC.

The rearrangement joins TRBV6-5 to TRBJ2-5, with 7 positions matching TRBD1. The DNA matches TRBJ2-7 better at its end, which makes the J call doubtful. CDR1 is MNHEY, CDR2 SVGAGI, per germline. The CDR3 spans 16 residues. CDR3: CASSYRLGQATYEQYF. The DNA for the CDR3 is TGTGCCAGCAGTTACAGGCTCGGACAGGCCACCTACGAGCAGTACTTC.

This chain connects TRBV5-6 to TRBJ1-5, with a tentative D call TRBD1 (5 bases). V was pared by 4 bases and J by 0 bases, with 11 bases between. The CDR3 covers 15 residues. CDR1 is SGHDT, CDR2 YYEEEE, per germline. CDR3: CASSLRGYSNQPQHF. CDR3 bases: TGTGCCAGCAGCCTAAGGGGATATAGCAATCAGCCCCAGCATTTT.